This is a list of T cell receptor beta chains from one sample in a study of T cell responses to AZD1222 COVID-19 vaccine. Measured with immunoSEQ multiplex PCR; TCRdb has only the in-frame clones, and not every one. This sample has around 79,000 clones; nearly 90% occur once, and the top ten carry about 1.6%. Sequences were derived from peripheral blood, sampled on day 0 of AZD1222 vaccination. These receptors all stem from an adult in good health. Both conserved end residues are part of each CDR3. A D gene is named only where the DNA matches it firmly. Clone size is not always given. Where it is, it says once, few, many or a class for expanded clones.

J gene: TRBJ1-5
D gene: -
clone size: once
V gene: TRBV19
CDR3 length: 16
CDR3 protein: CASKGQTFHSNQPQHF
CDR3 DNA: TGTGCCAGTAAAGGACAGACCTTCCATAGCAATCAGCCCCAGCATTTT

J gene: TRBJ2-7
D gene: -
clone size: -
V gene: TRBV4-3
CDR3 length: 16
CDR3 protein: CASSKDPESNLSEQYF
CDR3 DNA: TGCGCCAGCAGCAAGGATCCAGAATCTAACCTCAGCGAGCAGTACTTC

J gene: TRBJ2-5
D gene: -
clone size: -
V gene: TRBV3-1/TRBV3-2
CDR3 length: 14
CDR3 protein: CASSPSGTLETQYF
CDR3 DNA: TGTGCCAGCAGCCCCTCCGGGACTCTGGAGACCCAGTACTTC

J gene: TRBJ1-6
D gene: -
clone size: -
V gene: TRBV19
CDR3 length: 15
CDR3 protein: CASSIVSQGDSPLHF
CDR3 DNA: TGTGCCAGTAGTATCGTATCCCAGGGCGACTCACCCCTCCACTTT

J gene: TRBJ1-2
D gene: -
clone size: -
V gene: TRBV5-1
CDR3 length: 18
CDR3 protein: CASSFRRQGTFLNYGYTF
CDR3 DNA: TGCGCCAGCAGCTTTCGACGCCAGGGGACCTTCCTTAACTATGGCTACACCTTC

J gene: TRBJ2-5
D gene: TRBD2
clone size: -
V gene: TRBV18
CDR3 length: 16
CDR3 protein: CASSPPGLAGRVAQYF
CDR3 DNA: TGTGCCAGCTCACCACCAGGACTAGCGGGAAGGGTGGCCCAGTACTTC

J gene: TRBJ2-7
D gene: -
clone size: -
V gene: TRBV27
CDR3 length: 15
CDR3 protein: CASSLQGALTYEQYF
CDR3 DNA: TGTGCCAGCAGCCTACAGGGAGCCCTCACCTACGAGCAGTACTTC

J gene: TRBJ2-7
D gene: -
clone size: -
V gene: TRBV7-8
CDR3 length: 16
CDR3 protein: CASSLAQGSLVYEQYF
CDR3 DNA: TGTGCCAGCAGCTTAGCGCAGGGTTCCCTCGTATACGAGCAGTACTTC

J gene: TRBJ2-1
D gene: TRBD1
clone size: -
V gene: TRBV18
CDR3 length: 14
CDR3 protein: CASSPRQGVYEQFF
CDR3 DNA: TGTGCCAGCTCACCGAGACAGGGGGTCTATGAGCAGTTCTTC

J gene: TRBJ2-7
D gene: -
clone size: -
V gene: TRBV18
CDR3 length: 13
CDR3 protein: CASSPQGTYEQYF
CDR3 DNA: TGTGCCAGCTCACCCCAGGGCACCTACGAGCAGTACTTC

J gene: TRBJ1-5
D gene: -
clone size: -
V gene: TRBV6-5
CDR3 length: 14
CDR3 protein: CASSYRGANQPQHF
CDR3 DNA: TGTGCCAGCAGTTACAGGGGTGCGAATCAGCCCCAGCATTTT

J gene: TRBJ1-2
D gene: -
clone size: -
V gene: TRBV18
CDR3 length: 14
CDR3 protein: CASSLGRPNYGYTF
CDR3 DNA: TGTGCCAGCTCACTCGGACGGCCTAACTATGGCTACACCTTC

J gene: TRBJ1-1
D gene: -
clone size: -
V gene: TRBV30
CDR3 length: 11
CDR3 protein: CAWSTTGTFFF
CDR3 DNA: TGTGCCTGGAGTACCACCGGGACTTTCTTCTTT

J gene: TRBJ1-1
D gene: TRBD1
clone size: -
V gene: TRBV7-8
CDR3 length: 16
CDR3 protein: CASSRSTGSMNTEAFF
CDR3 DNA: TGTGCCAGCAGCCGGTCGACAGGGTCGATGAACACTGAAGCTTTCTTT

J gene: TRBJ1-1
D gene: -
clone size: -
V gene: TRBV19
CDR3 length: 14
CDR3 protein: CASSLREMNTEAFF
CDR3 DNA: TGTGCCAGTAGTTTGAGGGAAATGAACACTGAAGCTTTCTTT

J gene: TRBJ2-1
D gene: -
clone size: few
V gene: TRBV6-5
CDR3 length: 15
CDR3 protein: CASTSGAGSYNEQFF
CDR3 DNA: TGTGCCAGCACCTCGGGAGCGGGCTCCTACAATGAGCAGTTCTTC

J gene: TRBJ2-7
D gene: TRBD2
clone size: once
V gene: TRBV7-3
CDR3 length: 14
CDR3 protein: CASSLTSGMGEQYF
CDR3 DNA: TGTGCCAGCAGTTTAACTAGCGGGATGGGCGAGCAGTACTTC

J gene: TRBJ1-1
D gene: -
clone size: -
V gene: TRBV7-3
CDR3 length: 15
CDR3 protein: CASSLTGVLNTEAFF
CDR3 DNA: TGTGCCAGCAGCTTAACGGGAGTGCTTAACACTGAAGCTTTCTTT

J gene: TRBJ2-5
D gene: -
clone size: -
V gene: TRBV7-9
CDR3 length: 15
CDR3 protein: CASSPTLGARGPQYF
CDR3 DNA: TGTGCCAGCAGCCCAACCCTCGGGGCCCGGGGACCCCAGTACTTC

J gene: TRBJ1-5
D gene: -
clone size: -
V gene: TRBV9
CDR3 length: 14
CDR3 protein: CASSAVAGNQPQHF
CDR3 DNA: TGTGCCAGCAGCGCTGTGGCAGGAAATCAGCCCCAGCATTTT

J gene: TRBJ2-5
D gene: -
clone size: -
V gene: TRBV5-1
CDR3 length: 17
CDR3 protein: CASSFDLVGEIKSTQYF
CDR3 DNA: TGCGCCAGCAGCTTCGACCTCGTTGGAGAGATTAAGAGTACCCAGTACTTC

J gene: TRBJ1-4
D gene: -
clone size: -
V gene: TRBV7-2
CDR3 length: 16
CDR3 protein: CASSRDRAGHNEKLFF
CDR3 DNA: TGTGCCAGCAGCCGGGACCGGGCAGGCCATAATGAAAAACTGTTTTTT

J gene: TRBJ1-1
D gene: -
clone size: -
V gene: TRBV18
CDR3 length: 13
CDR3 protein: CASSLLEDTEAFF
CDR3 DNA: TGTGCCAGCTCACTCCTGGAGGACACTGAAGCTTTCTTT

J gene: TRBJ2-7
D gene: -
clone size: -
V gene: TRBV6-6
CDR3 length: 16
CDR3 protein: CASSYSSGAGFDEQYF
CDR3 DNA: TGTGCCAGCAGTTACTCGTCGGGGGCTGGGTTTGACGAGCAGTACTTC

J gene: TRBJ2-6
D gene: -
clone size: -
V gene: TRBV9
CDR3 length: 16
CDR3 protein: CASSPGGVSGANVLTF
CDR3 DNA: TGTGCCAGCAGCCCGGGGGGCGTCTCTGGGGCCAACGTCCTGACTTTC

J gene: TRBJ1-6
D gene: TRBD1
clone size: few
V gene: TRBV7-9
CDR3 length: 16
CDR3 protein: CASSLGQGFYNSPLHF
CDR3 DNA: TGTGCCAGCAGCTTAGGACAGGGATTCTATAATTCACCCCTCCACTTT

J gene: TRBJ1-1
D gene: -
clone size: -
V gene: TRBV6-5
CDR3 length: 14
CDR3 protein: CASTRGSGNTEAFF
CDR3 DNA: TGTGCCAGCACCAGAGGATCGGGGAACACTGAAGCTTTCTTT

J gene: TRBJ1-1
D gene: -
clone size: -
V gene: TRBV14
CDR3 length: 16
CDR3 protein: CASSQARGGRNTEAFF
CDR3 DNA: TGTGCCAGCAGCCAAGCGAGGGGAGGTAGGAACACTGAAGCTTTCTTT

J gene: TRBJ2-6
D gene: -
clone size: -
V gene: TRBV11-1
CDR3 length: 13
CDR3 protein: CASSFKGANVLTF
CDR3 DNA: TGTGCCAGCAGCTTTAAGGGGGCCAACGTCCTGACTTTC

J gene: TRBJ2-1
D gene: -
clone size: -
V gene: TRBV14
CDR3 length: 13
CDR3 protein: CASSQVLDNEQFF
CDR3 DNA: TGTGCCAGCAGCCAAGTTTTGGATAATGAGCAGTTCTTC

J gene: TRBJ2-7
D gene: TRBD2
clone size: -
V gene: TRBV27
CDR3 length: 15
CDR3 protein: CASSITSGGSYEQYF
CDR3 DNA: TGTGCCAGCAGTATAACTAGCGGGGGGTCCTACGAGCAGTACTTC